The 27 T cell receptor beta chains below come from one sample, sequenced in a study of human T cells and chemical hapten exposure. TCRdb reprocessed the RACE reads with MiXCR, giving one entry per CDR3 protein. The data show 40,000 or so distinct CDR3 sequences, 4% seen once. Time point reported: patch test 1, 2 weeks after DPC sensitization. Treatment described: therapeutic diphenylcyclopropenone sensitization with weekly scalp DPC. Someone pulled total RNA out of unfractionated whole blood. The sample was whole blood, taken in connection with sensitization to the hapten diphenylcyclopropenone (DPC). These receptors were obtained from a middle-aged man with alopecia areata. Some clones in this sample may be carry-over from other donors' samples.

This clonotype has a handful of counts. This chain's CDR3 is CASSPGLAGVFSTQYF. The CDR3 coding sequence is TGTGCCAGCAGCCCTGGACTAGCGGGAGTTTTTAGTACGCAGTATTTT. The chain joins TRBV11-1 to TRBJ2-3, with 13 bases aligning to TRBD2. Germline V gene data show CDR1 as SGHAT and CDR2 as FQDESV (reference sequence). The junction had 10 bases not matched to a gene; V was cut back by 5 bases and J by 8 bases. This CDR3 has 16 residues.

This clonotype was seen many times. V usage is TRBV7-9 and J usage is TRBJ2-1, with TRBD2 identical over 7 bases. The CDR3 is 13 residues long. J lost 9 bases, V lost 1 base, and 3 bases had no gene match. From germline, CDR1 is SEHNR and CDR2 FQNEAQ (reference sequence). CDR3 DNA sequence: TGTGCCAGCAGCTTAGAGGCGGGAGCTGAGCAGTTCTTC. Protein product: CASSLEAGAEQFF.

This clonotype was detected many times. This chain uses TRBV6-2 or TRBV6-3 with TRBJ2-3; 11 bases line up with TRBD2. The CDR3 is made up of 17 amino acids. The germline V gene encodes CDR1 MNHEY and CDR2 SVGEGT. The V and J ends lost 2 bases and 3 bases, in that order; junction bases with no gene match: 7. In DNA, the CDR3 is TGTGCCAGCAGTTACCCGACTAGCGGGGCCCTAACAGATACGCAGTATTTT. This translates into CASSYPTSGALTDTQYF.

This clonotype has ten or more counts. V usage is TRBV4-3 and J usage is TRBJ2-7, with D possibly being TRBD2 (6 bases). The CDR3 sequence is 16 residues long. V lost 1 base, J lost 0 bases, and 13 bases lay in between. Germline V gene lookup returns CDR1 LGHNA and CDR2 YSLEER. In nucleotides, the CDR3 is TGCGCCAGCAGCCAAGGGGGTAGCGGCAGCTCCTACGAGCAGTACTTC. Its protein is CASSQGGSGSSYEQYF.

Ten or more counts support this clonotype. The chain has TRBV12-3 or TRBV12-4 and TRBJ2-2; the D call may be TRBD1 or TRBD2 (6 bases each). This CDR3 region has 14 residues. V was cut by 3 bases and J by 7 bases, with 12 bases left in between. For the CDR3, the DNA is TGTGCCAGCAGTTTCGGAGGGGGGAGCGGGGAGCTGTTTTTT. Protein sequence: CASSFGGGSGELFF.

CDR3 region: CASSLSASGMSLAKNIQYF. The CDR3 nucleotides read TGTGCCAGCAGTTTATCTGCTAGCGGGATGAGTTTAGCCAAAAACATTCAGTACTTC. The chain joins TRBV12-3 or TRBV12-4 to TRBJ2-4, with TRBD2 identical over 9 bases. The CDR3 spans 19 residues. With 2 bases clipped from V and 0 bases from J, the junction kept 11 bases outside the gene matches.

In this sample, this clonotype turned up many times. V and J are TRBV11-2 and TRBJ2-2; perhaps D is TRBD1 or TRBD2 (5 bases each). CDR1 and CDR2 from the germline V gene are SGHAT and FQNNGV. V dropped 5 bases and J dropped 7 bases, with 17 bases sitting between them. The CDR3 covers 15 residues. In DNA, the CDR3 is TGTGCCAGCAGCCACAGATTCCGAGGGGACGGGGAGCTGTTTTTT. It is translated as CASSHRFRGDGELFF.

This clonotype was picked up many times. The gene calls are TRBV28 and TRBJ1-2; D remains unclear. The CDR3 loop spans 15 amino acids. The germline V and J ends were trimmed by 3 bases and 3 bases, with 14 bases remaining between them. Germline assignment: CDR1 MDHEN and CDR2 SYDVKM. CDR3 nucleotides: TGTGCCAGCAGTTTCAGTTCCGTTATGGACTATGGCTACACCTTC. Its protein is CASSFSSVMDYGYTF.

This clonotype was seen many times. The J gene is TRBJ1-5, the V gene TRBV27, with no clear D. In germline, CDR1 is MNHEY, CDR2 SMNVEV (reference sequence). This CDR3 is built from 13 residues. V was cut by 3 bases and J by 7 bases, with 10 bases left in between. This chain's CDR3 is CASSLEVFQPQHF. The DNA of the CDR3 is TGTGCCAGCAGTTTGGAGGTTTTCCAGCCCCAGCATTTT.

This clonotype was found many times. The rearrangement links TRBV28 to TRBJ1-5; D is unclear. The V end was cut by 6 bases, the J end by 0 bases, with 12 bases between. The CDR3 runs to 15 residues. Germline values: CDR1 MDHEN, CDR2 SYDVKM. In DNA form, the CDR3 reads TGTGCCAGCAGACCTACCACACTTAGCAATCAGCCCCAGCATTTT. Translating gives CASRPTTLSNQPQHF.

This sequence joins TRBV20-1 and TRBJ2-7; D tentatively fits TRBD1 or TRBD2 (6 bases each). This CDR3 has 12 residues. V shed 4 bases and J shed 5 bases, with 12 bases lying between them. Germline V gives CDR1 DFQATT, CDR2 SNEGSKA (reference sequence). CDR3 bases: TGCAGTGCTAAACCGGGGGCGGACGAGCAGTACTTC. Amino acids: CSAKPGADEQYF.

This clonotype was counted many times. The chain couples TRBV3-1 to TRBJ1-1; 7 nucleotides line up with TRBD1. The CDR3 runs 15 residues. The germline V gene has CDR1 LGHDT and CDR2 YNNKEL (reference sequence). Losses at the gene ends were 4 bases for V and 3 bases for J; bases not matched to a gene: 8. The CDR3 sequence is CASSLSSGGDTEAFF. The CDR3 coding sequence is TGTGCCAGCAGCCTTTCATCAGGGGGTGACACTGAAGCTTTCTTT.

For this clonotype: Just one base apart from a much larger clone, this may be a read error. The chain recombines TRBV29-1 with TRBJ2-3, with 12 bases matching TRBD2. The CDR3 is 14 residues long. The germline V gene encodes CDR1 SQVTM and CDR2 ANQGSEA. J gave up 5 bases and V 7 bases, and 7 bases lay outside the gene matches. CDR3 region: CSATTSGGIDTQYF. The CDR3 DNA reads as TGCAGCGCTACGACTAGCGGGGGCATAGATACGCAGTATTTT.

This clonotype was detected ten times or more. This rearrangement joins TRBV7-2 to TRBJ1-2, with TRBD1 identical over 9 bases. The V segment lost 2 bases and the J segment 3 bases; nucleotides outside the gene matches: 1. Germline assignment: CDR1 SGHTA and CDR2 FQGNSA. The CDR3 consists of 14 residues. This CDR3 is CASSLNRGHYGYTF. The CDR3 region has the DNA TGTGCCAGCAGCTTAAACAGGGGGCACTATGGCTACACCTTC.

This clonotype was counted ten times or more. The V and J genes are TRBV3-1 and TRBJ2-5; D gene uncertain. The CDR3 is made up of 14 amino acids. The germline CDR1 and CDR2 sequences are LGHDT and YNNKEL (reference sequence). Trimming stripped 2 bases from V and 0 bases from J, with 7 bases between. The CDR3 bases are TGTGCCAGCAGCCAATCCCCGTACCAAGAGACCCAGTACTTC. It specifies CASSQSPYQETQYF.

This clonotype was seen a handful of times. The chain carries TRBV12-3 or TRBV12-4 and TRBJ1-5; D gene uncertain. This CDR3 comprises 13 residues. V was cut by 6 bases and J by 4 bases, with 10 bases left in between. DNA for the CDR3: TGTGCCAGCAGCCAGATCGAGAATCAGCCCCAGCATTTT. This sequence encodes CASSQIENQPQHF.

There are many counts of this clonotype. The rearrangement uses TRBV5-4 and TRBJ2-7; 9 bases are a match to TRBD1. The germline V gene has CDR1 SGHNT and CDR2 YYREEE (reference sequence). There are 13 residues in the CDR3. With V trimmed by 2 bases and J by 4 bases, 1 base remained unmatched. The CDR3 nucleotides read TGTGCCAGCAGCTTACAGGGGGCGTACGAGCAGTACTTC. It specifies CASSLQGAYEQYF.

Ten or more counts support this clonotype. The chain has TRBV15 and TRBJ2-1; D call uncertain. In germline, CDR1 is LNHNV, CDR2 YYDKDF (reference sequence). V lost 5 bases and J 2 bases, leaving 13 bases between the germline ends. The length of the CDR3 is 15 residues. CDR3 bases: TGTGCCACCAGCCCCTGGCAGGAGCCCTACAATGAGCAGTTCTTC. Translation gives CATSPWQEPYNEQFF.

This clonotype was picked up many times. The junction shows a germline mismatch at one end, possibly a read error. The chain links TRBV10-1 to TRBJ2-7; weak D call: TRBD1 (6 bases). CDR1 and CDR2 (germline): WNHNN, SYGVQD (reference sequence). This CDR3 has 14 amino acids. The DNA for the CDR3 is TGCGCCAGCAGTGAGTCGACAGGTACCTATGAGCAGTACTTC. Its translation: CASSESTGTYEQYF.

This clonotype was detected many times. The CDR3 here is CASSKGLAGDNEQFF. As DNA, the CDR3 is TGTGCCAGTAGTAAAGGACTAGCGGGAGACAATGAGCAGTTCTTC. The V and J genes are TRBV19 and TRBJ2-1; 13 positions match TRBD2. The CDR3 runs to 15 residues. Germline CDR1 and CDR2: LNHDA and SQIVND (reference sequence). Losses at the gene ends were 4 bases for V and 5 bases for J; bases not matched to a gene: 2.

Comment on this clonotype: A read error may be the cause here, since a much bigger clone is one base away. The gene calls are TRBV12-3 or TRBV12-4 and TRBJ1-2; TRBD1 might be the D (6 bases). The CDR3 is made up of 13 amino acids. The CDR3 here is CVSSLRGGYGYTF. The CDR3 bases are TGTGTCAGCAGTTTGAGGGGGGGGTATGGCTACACCTTC.

This clonotype came up many times. V is TRBV24-1 and J is TRBJ2-2, with TRBD2 matching 7 bases. J lost 7 bases, V lost 1 base, and 8 bases had no gene match. The CDR3 totals 16 residues. Per germline, CDR1 KGHDR and CDR2 SFDVKD. The CDR3 is CATSDFGPGRDGELFF. CDR3 nucleotides: TGTGCCACCAGTGATTTCGGTCCAGGGAGGGACGGGGAGCTGTTTTTT.

With respect to this clonotype: Since a much larger clone is just one base distant, this may be a read error. CDR3 loop: CTIGGLLNTEAFF. The CDR3 nucleotides read TGTACCATCGGAGGGTTATTGAACACTGAAGCTTTCTTT. V gene TRBV10-3 combines with J gene TRBJ1-1; D unresolved. Germline lookup yields CDR1 ENHRY and CDR2 SYGVKD. The CDR3 is 13 residues long.

This clonotype was seen ten or more times. The rearrangement joins TRBV27 to TRBJ1-2; D remains ambiguous. V was clipped by 5 bases and J by 4 bases, with 11 bases between them. CDR3 size: 13 residues. CDR1 and CDR2 from the germline V gene are MNHEY and SMNVEV (reference sequence). CDR3 amino acids: CASSLSATYGYTF. CDR3 nucleotides: TGTGCCAGCAGTCTCTCTGCTACCTATGGCTACACCTTC.

This clonotype was counted many times. CDR3 DNA sequence: TGTGCCAGCAGTTTGAGGACAGGGTACGAGGAGACCCAGTACTTC. This encodes CASSLRTGYEETQYF. The chain employs TRBV12-3 or TRBV12-4 and TRBJ2-5, with 8 bases that match TRBD1. The CDR3 runs 15 residues. Trimming cost V 3 bases and J 5 bases; bases outside gene matches: 8.

Of note for this clonotype: Being one base from a much bigger clone, this may be a read error. The genes are TRBV5-1 and TRBJ2-7; 8 nucleotides align to TRBD1. CDR3 length: 14 residues. From germline, CDR1 is SGHRS and CDR2 YFSETQ. The V and J ends lost 3 bases and 5 bases, in that order; junction bases with no gene match: 7. CDR3 sequence reads: CASSSDRDEDEQYF. The CDR3 nucleotides are TGCGCCAGCAGCTCGGACAGGGATGAGGACGAGCAGTACTTC.

The chain uses TRBV6-2 or TRBV6-3 and TRBJ1-5; 7 bases agree with TRBD1. Trimming took 7 bases from V and 5 from J; bases not matched to a gene: 5. This CDR3 contains 13 residues. Germline assignment: CDR1 MNHEY and CDR2 SVGEGT. CDR3 loop: CASTGQADQPQHF. Written as DNA, the CDR3 is TGTGCCAGCACCGGACAGGCGGATCAGCCCCAGCATTTT.